This entry describes one T cell receptor (beta chain). These data belong to a study of OX40 agonist ivuxolimab in advanced cancers. Overall study context: Ivuxolimab was administered intravenously to patients at 0.01 to 10 mg/kg every 2 weeks.

Germline V gives CDR1 SQVTM, CDR2 ANQGSEA. The CDR3 sequence is 16 residues long. The junction had 11 bases not matched to a gene; V was cut back by 1 base and J by 6 bases. The protocol was immunoSEQ multiplex PCR, while the TCRdb copy is restricted to in-frame clones and leaves out a portion. Among around 60,000 clones listed, roughly 84% were seen once. The chain carries TRBV29-1 and TRBJ2-1, with 8 bases identical to TRBD2. The sample was CD4+ or CD8+ T cells sorted from blood, taken in a trial of the OX40 agonist ivuxolimab. The sequence was collected from an adult with an advanced solid tumor such as melanoma, head and neck, liver or kidney cancer. The CDR3 DNA is TGCAGCGTTGAAGGGTGGCGCGGGGGGAGACTCAATGAGCAGTTCTTC. Translating it yields CSVEGWRGGRLNEQFF.